This TCR beta chain was sequenced in a study of blood T cell repertoires in COVID-19. Study information: Researchers got acute and convalescent COVID-19 samples from the United States, Italy and Spain. The cDNA or gDNA used as material had been derived from T cells, B-cell-depleted T cells, or PBMCs.

As processed by the authors: Reference gene primer amplification gave nucleated cell count estimates. The assay was immunoSEQ multiplex PCR, and TCRdb's table has in-frame clones only and misses some. That table is the source of V, J and clone size, and D and trimming were worked out from the DNA. The data contain some 670,000 clones, 70% to 90% of them seen just once; the ten biggest clones take up under 0.3%. Trimming took 5 bases from V and 4 from J, leaving 23 bases between them. Looked up from germline, CDR1 is SGHAT and CDR2 is FQNNGV. There are 17 residues in the CDR3. The source material was peripheral blood. This chain links TRBV11-2 with TRBJ1-2; D is perhaps TRBD1 (6 bases). This sequence was found in a woman younger than 30 with acute or convalescent COVID-19. CDR3 nucleotide sequence: TGTGCCAGCAGCGGGGGCCGCGCCAGGGAGTCGCGCTATGGCTACACCTTC. Its translation: CASSGGRARESRYGYTF.